Listed here is a single T cell receptor beta chain. As yet, its antigen is unknown. Between the trimmed V and J ends, which lost 5 bases and 1 base, there was a span of 14 bases. This CDR3 contains 15 residues. The germline V gene has CDR1 MNHEY and CDR2 SVGAGI. These data are taken from a study of pediatric ulcerative colitis. The study's findings and limits: In rectum, acute severe colitis had expanded clones and less diversity.

Generated by immunoSEQ multiplex PCR, the TCRdb table keeps only in-frame clones and is missing some. The sample consists of about 60,000 clones, 87% of them appearing once. The V and J genes are TRBV6-5 and TRBJ2-5; D remains unclear. The source material was blood. The receptor's source is a boy under 18 who was a control in a study of pediatric ulcerative colitis. The CDR3 spells CASSPPSAFQETQYF. CDR3 coding DNA: TGTGCCAGCAGTCCCCCCTCGGCGTTCCAAGAGACCCAGTACTTC.